What follows is one TCR beta chain and its context. A few counts support this clonotype. Which antigen it targets is not known. No quality values exist for individual bases; no much larger clone is one base distant. The CDR3, cysteine through phenylalanine, is 17 amino acids long. Just CDR3 DNA is preserved here, 51 bases in frame from base 1. Reading the germline V gene gives CDR1 MNHEY and CDR2 SVGEGT. Cut back by 2 bases and 0 bases, the V and J ends lie 16 bases apart. Receptor amplification or capture employed 5' RACE. Sequencing was carried out with an Illumina HiSeq 2500. A second PCR of roughly 7 to 11 cycles was performed with a sample-barcoded 5' primer and a J-beta primer mix. A template-switch 5' adaptor carrying 12 random nucleotides introduced a unique molecular identifier onto each TCR beta cDNA molecule. Each sample yielded at least 2.5 million CDR3-containing paired-end reads. First-strand cDNA was synthesized from all RNA with the Mint cDNA synthesis kit, primed by a TRBC-specific oligonucleotide. Following uracil-DNA glycosylase treatment, a first 18-cycle PCR with universal primers M1SS and BC2_uni_R was performed on all cDNA. As for the original processing: Normalization of each sample was performed by random selection of 1 million high-quality reads, each carrying a distinct molecular identifier. Instead of being binned into consensus sequences, reads with shared molecular identifiers were discarded. MiTCR, run with a Q25 quality threshold and the strictest error-elimination algorithm, handled CDR3 identification, clonotype clustering and error correction. Lower-bound total TCR beta diversity was estimated with a nonparametric unseen species model using Euler transformation. TCRdb handled the public reads itself, with Q25 trimming in fastp and clone calling in MiXCR, and kept productive beta chains. When rows share a CDR3 protein, they turn into one entry using the most common DNA and genes. The V and J calls were determined by TCRdb, not by the authors. This sample lists 540,000 or so distinct CDR3 sequences; 25% to 30% were detected once. The ten top clones hold approximately 18% of the sample.

This sample is part of a study of blood T cells in healthy people across ages (dated by TCRdb to between 2014 and 2017). About the investigation overall: In model experiments, roughly one uniquely barcoded TCR beta cDNA molecule per two T cells was captured by template switching. To avoid experimental bias, donors of different ages were spread randomly across the sequencing lanes. The donors were divided into four age groups: young (average around 17 years), middle-aged (about 39), aged (approximately 62) and long-lived (about 90). Two additional independent replicas of 1 million unique cDNA reads from the same blood draw were analyzed for two donors (one aged 18 to 30 and one aged 80 or older). Age-related changes in TCR beta repertoire diversity were measured in the study by deep sequencing normalized with unique cDNA molecular identifiers. Study-wide conclusions, independent of this receptor: As age increased, observed TCR beta diversity per million T cells dropped in a roughly linear way, and a significant reduction was already evident by age 40. Observed TCR beta diversity correlated strongly with the percentage of naive T cells measured by flow cytometry. The long-lived group showed more naive CD4+ T cells, fewer expanded clones and increased TCR diversity than the aged group, suggesting age selection. The CMV infection status of donors was not known, potentially confounding age-related changes in expanded clonotypes. Total diversity estimates from one million sequenced T cells were considered lower bounds and underestimates. Conclusive comparison of naive and antigen-experienced compartments was prevented by the profiling of bulk unsorted PBMCs.

The approximately 39 donors, aged roughly 6 to 90 years, were systemically healthy Caucasian individuals from Russia. About 10 milliliters of peripheral blood were drawn from each donor into EDTA-treated Vacutainer tubes. Ficoll-Paque density-gradient centrifugation was used to isolate PBMCs, with at least 6 million per sample. Trizol reagent was used to extract total RNA from PBMCs, with at least 6 micrograms per sample. The percentages of naive CD45RAhigh/CD27high T cells were determined by flow cytometry on a PBMC aliquot from every donor. The sequence is built from TRBV6-2 or TRBV6-3 and TRBJ1-1; the D gene cannot be named for sure. This receptor was taken from a woman in her seventies in good health. The sample was blood. The CDR3 corresponds to CASSYPTRDPMNTEAFF. The bases are TGTGCCAGCAGTTACCCCACACGAGACCCCATGAACACTGAAGCTTTCTTT.